Listed below are T cell receptor beta chains from one sample, sequenced in a study of T cells in Graves' hyperthyroidism and ophthalmopathy. TCRdb re-called the multiplex PCR reads with MiXCR, one entry per CDR3 protein. The sample includes 350,000 to 450,000 distinct CDR3 sequences, roughly 13% of them seen just once. Sequences were obtained from blood. The receptors were gathered from a man between 45 and 60 years old with Graves' ophthalmopathy. The CDR3 runs from the conserved cysteine through the conserved F or W. The order of the fields is J gene, V gene, D gene, clone size, CDR3 DNA, CDR3 protein. D genes are given only for firm matches. Clone size is not always given. Where it is, it says once, few, many or a class for expanded clones.

J: TRBJ2-7
V: TRBV20-1
D: TRBD2
size: NA
DNA: TGCAGTGCTCGAGCGGGAGGGTTCGGGGCTTACGAGCAGTACTTC
CDR3: CSARAGGFGAYEQYF

J: TRBJ1-2
V: TRBV2
D: NA
size: many
DNA: TGTGCCAGCAGAGCCGGGCCCCCTGACAACTATGGCTACACCTTC
CDR3: CASRAGPPDNYGYTF

J: TRBJ1-5
V: TRBV20-1
D: NA
size: NA
DNA: TGCAGTGCTAGAGATCTTGAATATAGCAATCAGCCCCAGCATTTT
CDR3: CSARDLEYSNQPQHF

J: TRBJ2-5
V: TRBV10-1
D: NA
size: NA
DNA: TGCGCCAGCAGTGACGGCAGGGAAGAGACCCAGTACTTC
CDR3: CASSDGREETQYF

J: TRBJ2-3
V: TRBV28
D: TRBD2
size: many
DNA: TGTGCCAGCACCCTTGGCGGGAGCTCAGATACGCAGTATTTT
CDR3: CASTLGGSSDTQYF

J: TRBJ2-1
V: TRBV3-1
D: TRBD1
size: many
DNA: TGTGCCAGCAGCCACCACAGGGGGCGTAACAATGAGCAGTTCTTC
CDR3: CASSHHRGRNNEQFF

J: TRBJ1-5
V: TRBV30
D: NA
size: few
DNA: TGTGCCTGGAGGGATGGGACGGTGAAAAATCAGCCCCAGCATTTT
CDR3: CAWRDGTVKNQPQHF

J: TRBJ1-4
V: TRBV15
D: NA
size: many
DNA: TGTGCCACCAGCTTGCCGGGACGCCGGAGTGAAAAACTGTTTTTT
CDR3: CATSLPGRRSEKLFF

J: TRBJ1-5
V: TRBV6-1
D: TRBD1
size: many
DNA: TGTGCCAGCACAACAGGGGGTACCAATCAGCCCCAGCATTTT
CDR3: CASTTGGTNQPQHF

J: TRBJ2-5
V: TRBV7-3
D: NA
size: many
DNA: TGTGCCAGCAGCCTCGACACGGCACCACAAGAGACCCAGTACTTC
CDR3: CASSLDTAPQETQYF

J: TRBJ2-2
V: TRBV7-6
D: TRBD2
size: NA
DNA: TGTGCCAGCAGCTTACTCGCGGGAGGCCAACCTTACACCGGGGAGCTGTTTTTT
CDR3: CASSLLAGGQPYTGELFF

J: TRBJ2-5
V: TRBV20-1
D: NA
size: many
DNA: TGCAGTGCTAGACGGACAACCCAAGAGACCCAGTACTTC
CDR3: CSARRTTQETQYF

J: TRBJ2-3
V: TRBV28
D: TRBD1
size: NA
DNA: TGTGCCAGCAGGCCACACGGACAGGGGGGAGATACGCAGTATTTT
CDR3: CASRPHGQGGDTQYF

J: TRBJ2-2
V: TRBV11-2
D: NA
size: many
DNA: TGTGCCAGCAGCTTAGAAGTGTCCGGGGAGCTGTTTTTT
CDR3: CASSLEVSGELFF

J: TRBJ2-5
V: TRBV7-9
D: TRBD2
size: NA
DNA: TGTGCCAGCAGCGCTACTAGCGGCAAAGAGACCCAGTACTTC
CDR3: CASSATSGKETQYF

J: TRBJ1-1
V: TRBV18
D: NA
size: many
DNA: TGTGCCAGCTCACCACCATCCGGGGCTGAAGCTTTCTTT
CDR3: CASSPPSGAEAFF

J: TRBJ2-3
V: TRBV3-1
D: NA
size: NA
DNA: TGTGCCAGCAGCCTCGGGACTTTCACAGATACGCAGTATTTT
CDR3: CASSLGTFTDTQYF

J: TRBJ2-7
V: TRBV5-1
D: TRBD2
size: NA
DNA: TGCGCCAGCAGCTATCGTAGCGGGGGAAACTCCTACGAGCAGTACTTC
CDR3: CASSYRSGGNSYEQYF

J: TRBJ2-5
V: TRBV7-3
D: NA
size: many
DNA: TGTGCCAGCGCGGAGGGTAGCGGCAAAGAAGAGACCCAGTACTTC
CDR3: CASAEGSGKEETQYF

J: TRBJ2-7
V: TRBV15
D: NA
size: many
DNA: TGTGCCACCAGCAGAGTTGACCCGCCGTTCGAGCAGTACTTC
CDR3: CATSRVDPPFEQYF

J: TRBJ2-1
V: TRBV3-1
D: NA
size: NA
DNA: TGTGCCAGCAGCCATACTGACAGGTACAATGAGCAGTTCTTC
CDR3: CASSHTDRYNEQFF

J: TRBJ2-4
V: TRBV9
D: NA
size: few
DNA: TGTGCCAGCAGCTTAGGGCGGAGTAAAAACATTCAGTACTTC
CDR3: CASSLGRSKNIQYF

J: TRBJ2-2
V: TRBV28
D: NA
size: many
DNA: TGTGCCAGCAGTGCTGACTTGCGGAACACCGGGGAGCTGTTTTTT
CDR3: CASSADLRNTGELFF

J: TRBJ1-5
V: TRBV6-2/TRBV6-3
D: TRBD1
size: many
DNA: TGTGCCAGCAGCGAACAGGGGCCCGTTCAGCCCCAGCATTTT
CDR3: CASSEQGPVQPQHF

J: TRBJ1-2
V: TRBV7-8
D: NA
size: few
DNA: TGTGCCAGCAGCCCGACCTCGGCGGGGGGCTACACCTTC
CDR3: CASSPTSAGGYTF

J: TRBJ2-5
V: TRBV2
D: NA
size: many
DNA: TGTGCCAGCATTCTCCAGTCCGGCACCGAGACCCAGTACTTC
CDR3: CASILQSGTETQYF

J: TRBJ2-7
V: TRBV6-4
D: NA
size: NA
DNA: TGTGCCAGCAGCCGGGACCCCCGAGGGGAGCAGTACTTC
CDR3: CASSRDPRGEQYF

J: TRBJ1-2
V: TRBV19
D: NA
size: few
DNA: TGTGCCAGTCACCCCTCAGGGACGGTGGGGTACACCTTC
CDR3: CASHPSGTVGYTF

J: TRBJ1-5
V: TRBV6-1
D: NA
size: many
DNA: TGTGCCATCCTGGGGGTTAGTCAGCCCCAGCATTTT
CDR3: CAILGVSQPQHF